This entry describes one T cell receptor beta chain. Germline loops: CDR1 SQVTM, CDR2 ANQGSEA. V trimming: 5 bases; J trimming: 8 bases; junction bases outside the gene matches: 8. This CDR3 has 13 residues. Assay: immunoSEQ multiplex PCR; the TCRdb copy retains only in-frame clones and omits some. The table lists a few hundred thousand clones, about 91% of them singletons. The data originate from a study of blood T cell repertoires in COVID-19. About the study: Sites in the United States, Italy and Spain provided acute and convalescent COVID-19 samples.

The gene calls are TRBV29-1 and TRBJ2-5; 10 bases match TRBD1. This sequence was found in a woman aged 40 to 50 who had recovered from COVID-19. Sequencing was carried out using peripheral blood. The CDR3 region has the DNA TGCAGCGTTACCGGGACAGGGGTCTCTACCCAGTACTTC. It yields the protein CSVTGTGVSTQYF.